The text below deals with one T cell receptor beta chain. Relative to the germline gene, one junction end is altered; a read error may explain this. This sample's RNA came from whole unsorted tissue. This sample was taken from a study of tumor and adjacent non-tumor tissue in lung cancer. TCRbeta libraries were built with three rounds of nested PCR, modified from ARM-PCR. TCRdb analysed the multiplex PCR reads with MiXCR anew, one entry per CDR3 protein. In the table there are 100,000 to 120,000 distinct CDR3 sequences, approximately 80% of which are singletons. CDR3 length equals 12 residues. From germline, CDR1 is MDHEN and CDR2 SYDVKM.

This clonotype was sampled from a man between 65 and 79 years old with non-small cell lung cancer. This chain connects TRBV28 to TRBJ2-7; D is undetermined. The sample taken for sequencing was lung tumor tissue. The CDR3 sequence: CVSSLTTHEQYF. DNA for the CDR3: TGTGTCAGCAGTCTGACGACGCACGAGCAGTACTTC.